What follows are 14 T cell receptor beta chains derived from one specimen sequenced in a study of blood T cells in healthy people across ages. Through a sample-barcoded 5' primer and a J-beta primer mix, a second PCR was run for roughly 7 to 11 cycles. Via MiXCR, TCRdb re-called the 5' RACE reads, giving one row per CDR3 protein. The sample lists 1.5 million or so distinct CDR3 sequences, 42% seen once, with 6.5% to 10% in the top ten. The specimen was blood. Every receptor here comes from a woman under 30 in good health.

In its sample, this clonotype was seen a few times. The V and J genes are TRBV29-1 and TRBJ2-2; TRBD1 or TRBD2 may be the D gene (5 bases each). Trimming removed 5 bases at V and 5 bases at J, with 18 bases between. This CDR3 is 15 amino acids long. Germline assignment: CDR1 SQVTM and CDR2 ANQGSEA. DNA for the CDR3: TGCAGCGTTCCGGTCGAGGGGAGAAGGACCGGGGAGCTGTTTTTT. Its translation is CSVPVEGRRTGELFF.

This clonotype was seen a single time. The chain employs TRBV4-1 and TRBJ2-2, with D perhaps matching TRBD1 or TRBD2 (5 bases each). Germline-derived CDR1 and CDR2 are MGHRA and YSYEKL. The V gene lost 4 bases and the J gene lost 7 bases, with 13 bases spanning the gap. This CDR3 has 14 amino acids. The CDR3 region is CASSPIGGGGELFF. For the CDR3, the DNA is TGCGCCAGCAGCCCTATTGGGGGTGGCGGGGAGCTGTTTTTT.

Comments on this clonotype: This sequence may be a read error, since a much larger clone differs from it by one base. The chain combines TRBV3-1 with TRBJ2-1; 8 bases align to TRBD2. This CDR3 has 14 amino acids. Germline CDR1 reads LGHDT; CDR2 reads YNNKEL (reference sequence). J gave up 13 bases and V 4 bases, and 12 bases lay outside the gene matches. The CDR3 loop reads CASSLTSGEETQFF. The DNA of the CDR3 is TGTGCCAGCAGCCTCACTAGCGGTGAAGAGACCCAGTTCTTC.

As regards this clonotype: This may be a read error: a much more frequent sequence differs by one nucleotide. The V gene is TRBV27, the J gene TRBJ2-7; no firm D call. The CDR3 contains 14 residues. Germline CDR1 reads MNHEY; CDR2 reads SMNVEV (reference sequence). Trimming removed 5 bases from V and 2 bases from J, with 13 bases in between. The CDR3 region is CASSPVLEAYEQYF. The CDR3 region has the DNA TGTGCCAGCAGTCCCGTTTTAGAAGCCTACGAGCAGTACTTC.

This clonotype turned up a few times. CDR3: CASSVEGAPYNEQFF. The CDR3 nucleotides are TGTGCCAGCAGCGTAGAGGGGGCTCCCTACAATGAGCAGTTCTTC. V usage is TRBV9 and J usage is TRBJ2-1; 7 bases are a match to TRBD1. J was trimmed by 2 bases and V by 0 bases; bases with no gene match: 2. From germline, CDR1 is SGDLS and CDR2 YYNGEE. The CDR3 contains 15 residues.

This chain uses TRBV11-2 with TRBJ2-1, with D uncertain. CDR3 length equals 12 residues. Germline V lookup: CDR1 SGHAT, CDR2 FQNNGV. V was cut by 0 bases and J by 8 bases, with 5 bases left in between. CDR3 in DNA: TGTGCCAGCAGCTTAGAGACTTATGAGCAGTTCTTC. Translation: CASSLETYEQFF.

The rearrangement links TRBV7-8 to TRBJ2-5; D is uncertain. Trimming stripped 6 bases from V and 5 bases from J, with 7 bases between. CDR1 and CDR2 (germline): SGHVS, FQNEAQ. This CDR3 is 11 amino acids long. Written as DNA, the CDR3 is TGTGCCAGCAGGGAGTTTGAGACCCAGTACTTC. This gives the protein CASREFETQYF.

The chain is built from TRBV25-1 and TRBJ2-6; tentative D call: TRBD2 (6 bases). Germline V gene lookup returns CDR1 MGHDK and CDR2 SYGVNS. This CDR3 has 16 amino acids. V gave up 2 bases and J gave up 4 bases, with 12 bases separating them. DNA for the CDR3: TGTGCCAGCAGTGAAGGAGGGGAAAGCGGGGCCAACGTCCTGACTTTC. Protein: CASSEGGESGANVLTF.

This clonotype was seen a handful of times. The chain has TRBV20-1 and TRBJ2-5; unclear D gene. Germline loops: CDR1 DFQATT, CDR2 SNEGSKA (reference sequence). V dropped 5 bases and J dropped 2 bases, with 6 bases sitting between them. CDR3 length: 11 residues. The CDR3 DNA reads as TGCAGTGCTGGGAAACAAGAGACCCAGTACTTC. Protein sequence: CSAGKQETQYF.

This clonotype was found once. This chain connects TRBV20-1 to TRBJ2-1; D is perhaps TRBD2 (5 bases). The V gene lost 2 bases and the J gene lost 13 bases, with 15 bases spanning the gap. Germline CDR1 and CDR2: DFQATT and SNEGSKA (reference sequence). The CDR3 totals 12 residues. The CDR3: CSARPDGVTQFF. In nucleotides, the CDR3 is TGCAGTGCTAGACCCGACGGGGTGACCCAGTTCTTC.

This chain connects TRBV5-1 to TRBJ2-2, with 9 bases that match TRBD2. The CDR3 extends over 15 amino acids. Germline values: CDR1 SGHRS, CDR2 YFSETQ. The ends lost 5 bases at V and 2 bases at J; junction bases unmatched: 4. This chain's CDR3 is CASRPTSGNTGELFF. In nucleotides, the CDR3 is TGCGCCAGCAGACCGACTAGCGGAAACACCGGGGAGCTGTTTTTT. The whole variable domain, remainder taken from reference TRBV5-1 and TRBJ2-2, is KAGVTQTPRYLIKTRGQQVTLSCSPISGHRSVSWYQQTPGQGLQFLFEYFSETQRNKGNFPGRFSGRQFSNSRSEMNVSTLELGDSALYLCASRPTSGNTGELFFGEGSRLTVL.

The V call is TRBV7-6, the J call TRBJ1-2; D is uncertain. V was clipped by 0 bases and J by 8 bases, with 10 bases between them. This CDR3 is built from 13 residues. The V gene's germline CDR1 is SGHVS and CDR2 FNYEAQ. CDR3 sequence (DNA): TGTGCCAGCAGCTTAGCCGACGGGCGAGGCTACACCTTC. It yields the protein CASSLADGRGYTF.

V gene TRBV5-1 combines with J gene TRBJ2-5; TRBD2 matches at 9 bases. Trimming at V came to 1 base and at J to 5 bases, leaving 6 bases not matched to a gene. Germline V gene sequence: CDR1 SGHRS, CDR2 YFSETQ. The CDR3 loop spans 15 amino acids. The CDR3 sequence: CASSLSLAGWETQYF. In DNA form, the CDR3 reads TGCGCCAGCAGCTTGTCTCTAGCGGGGTGGGAGACCCAGTACTTC.

V usage is TRBV20-1 and J usage is TRBJ2-5; D remains unclear. Germline CDR1 DFQATT, CDR2 SNEGSKA (reference sequence). This CDR3 contains 14 residues. CDR3 in DNA: TGCAGCCTCCCAGACGATAGCAGCTTCGAGACCCAGTACTTC. Its protein product is CSLPDDSSFETQYF.